The sequence of this T cell receptor beta chain was determined in a study of T-cell memory formation after mild COVID-19. Findings of the study overall: Nothing showed for sure that second-wave clones peaking on day 37 were SARS-CoV-2 specific.

The CDR3 totals 11 residues. CDR1 is KGHDR and CDR2 is SFDVKD in the germline V gene. Trimming took off 3 bases at V and 4 bases at J, with 1 base between the two ends. TCR alpha and TCR beta cDNA libraries carrying sample barcodes and UMIs came from 5'RACE with constant-segment primers. TCRdb ran MiXCR on the 5' RACE reads and lists one entry per CDR3 protein. The sample consists of about 430,000 distinct CDR3 sequences, approximately 24% of them appearing once. Turning to this clonotype: Antigen: not known.

V gene TRBV24-1 combines with J gene TRBJ2-3; unclear D gene. The source is an adult woman who had mild COVID-19 (a few samples of this study predate the infection). Cell type and time point are not known. The sequenced material came from PBMCs or a T cell subset sorted from them (not recorded which). For the CDR3, the DNA is TGTGCCACCAGTGATGCAGATACGCAGTATTTT. Translating gives CATSDADTQYF.